The TCR beta chain under discussion was sequenced for a study of early T cells in non-severe SARS-CoV-2 infection. Study-wide context: Chains stayed unpaired after sequencing of bulk RNA from unsorted whole blood.

This clonotype was detected only a few times. Antigen unknown. Unique molecular identifiers were added to individual cDNA molecules. TCRdb processed the 5' RACE reads anew with MiXCR; each CDR3 protein has one entry. The sample lists approximately 99,000 distinct CDR3 sequences; about an eighth were seen once. Findings of the study overall: VDJdb matching, biased toward anti-spike CD8 responses, missed private and CD4 specificities.

Trimming removed 8 bases at V and 0 bases at J, with 7 bases between. CDR3 length equals 13 residues. CDR1 and CDR2 (germline): MNHEY, SMNVEV (reference sequence). Sequences were obtained from whole blood. This sequence was found in an adult who was a healthcare worker with PCR-confirmed SARS-CoV-2 infection or an uninfected control (not recorded which). The V call is TRBV27, the J call TRBJ2-2; D ambiguous. The chain's CDR3 is CASHETNTGELFF. Written as DNA, the CDR3 is TGTGCCAGCCATGAGACGAACACCGGGGAGCTGTTTTTT.